The 13 T cell receptor beta chains below come from one sample, sequenced in a study of T cell changes during pregnancy in multiple sclerosis. Assay: immunoSEQ multiplex PCR; the TCRdb copy retains only in-frame clones and omits some. Seen here are roughly 25,000 clones, around 89% observed once, and the top ten hold approximately 0.67%. The sequenced sample was CD4+ T cells from peripheral blood mononuclear cells, obtained in the first trimester of pregnancy. The receptor source for this set is a female donor in good health, enrolled as a control in a pregnancy study.

The chain recombines TRBV7-2 with TRBJ2-7, with 7 positions matching TRBD2. This CDR3 has 14 residues. Losses at the gene ends were 1 base for V and 4 bases for J; bases not matched to a gene: 4. Germline V gives CDR1 SGHTA, CDR2 FQGNSA. CDR3: CASSLERGPYEQYF. CDR3 DNA: TGTGCCAGCAGCTTAGAGCGGGGACCATACGAGCAGTACTTC.

This chain joins TRBV12-5 and TRBJ2-7, with TRBD1 matching 7 bases. The CDR3 length is 16 residues. CDR1 is LGHNT, CDR2 FRNRAP, per germline. V gave up 0 bases and J gave up 2 bases; unmatched junction bases: 7. This CDR3 is CASGLVVGDRPYEQYF. CDR3 coding DNA: TGTGCTAGTGGTTTGGTAGTGGGGGACAGACCCTACGAGCAGTACTTC.

In DNA, the CDR3 is TGTGCCAGCAGCCCGACAGGGCTAATATCGAACACTGAAGCTTTCTTT. Its protein is CASSPTGLISNTEAFF. This chain links TRBV5-6 with TRBJ1-1; 7 nucleotides agree with TRBD1. V shed 4 bases and J 1 base; nucleotides not matched to a gene: 10. Per germline, CDR1 SGHDT and CDR2 YYEEEE. CDR3 size: 16 residues.

The V call is TRBV25-1, the J call TRBJ1-2, with D possibly being TRBD1 (6 bases). This CDR3 is 13 amino acids long. The germline V gene has CDR1 MGHDK and CDR2 SYGVNS. The V and J ends lost 6 bases and 7 bases respectively, with 15 bases between them. The DNA for the CDR3 is TGTGCCAGCAGGGGCACAGGGTTTGGTGGCTACACCTTC. This codes for CASRGTGFGGYTF.

The V gene is TRBV11-3, the J gene TRBJ2-3; 12 bases line up with TRBD2. This CDR3 contains 14 residues. J lost 6 bases, V lost 4 bases, and 2 bases had no gene match. The germline V gene encodes CDR1 SGHNT and CDR2 YENEEA. CDR3 region: CASSSGLAGDTQYF. In nucleotides, the CDR3 is TGTGCCAGCAGCTCCGGACTAGCGGGGGATACGCAGTATTTT.

The CDR3 DNA sequence: TGTGCCAGCAGCTTAGGGAGCTCCCCTGGCGGCGATCTTGCTTACGAGCAGTACTTC. It specifies CASSLGSSPGGDLAYEQYF. This chain uses TRBV9 with TRBJ2-7; D possibly corresponds to TRBD2 (5 bases). The CDR3 is 19 residues long. Between the trimmed V and J ends, which lost 4 bases and 4 bases, there was a span of 30 bases. The germline CDR1 and CDR2 sequences are SGDLS and YYNGEE.

The count of this clone is one. V gene TRBV19 combines with J gene TRBJ2-1, with TRBD1 identical over 9 bases. With V trimmed by 6 bases and J by 7 bases, 10 bases remained unmatched. Germline V gene lookup returns CDR1 LNHDA and CDR2 SQIVND (reference sequence). The length of the CDR3 is 15 residues. CDR3 nucleotides: TGTGCCAGTAGGGAACAGGGGGCGCTGGCTAATGAGCAGTTCTTC. Amino acids: CASREQGALANEQFF.

On this clone itself: Different DNA sequences within this sample yield the same CDR3. The chain is built from TRBV5-6 and TRBJ2-7; unclear D gene. CDR1 SGHDT and CDR2 YYEEEE come from the germline V gene. V shed 7 bases and J shed 5 bases, with 22 bases lying between them. This CDR3 spans 15 amino acids. The CDR3 sequence: CASGAVKALLDEQYF. In DNA, the CDR3 is TGTGCCAGCGGTGCGGTTAAGGCTCTACTCGACGAGCAGTACTTC.

The V and J genes are TRBV10-3 and TRBJ2-2; D is ambiguous. The germline V gene encodes CDR1 ENHRY and CDR2 SYGVKD. Trimming shortened V by 8 bases and J by 2 bases, and 9 bases separated the two germline ends. The CDR3 runs 13 residues. The CDR3 sequence: CAIARLNTGELFF. The DNA of the CDR3 is TGTGCCATCGCCAGACTTAACACCGGGGAGCTGTTTTTT.

The rearrangement joins TRBV12-5 to TRBJ2-5, with D possibly matching TRBD1 (6 bases). V was shortened by 1 base and J by 5 bases, with 17 bases between the two germline ends. Germline V lookup: CDR1 LGHNT, CDR2 FRNRAP. This CDR3 region has 16 residues. The CDR3 protein is CASGLGGTSLGETQYF. CDR3 DNA: TGTGCTAGTGGTTTGGGGGGGACATCCTTGGGGGAGACCCAGTACTTC.

J is TRBJ2-4 and V is TRBV28; 13 bases line up with TRBD2. The CDR3 covers 17 residues. In germline, CDR1 is MDHEN, CDR2 SYDVKM. Germline trimming cut 5 bases from V and 8 bases from J; bases unmatched to any gene: 12. The CDR3 DNA reads as TGTGCCAGCAGTGGACCGGGACTAGCGGGGAGGGAGGACATTCAGTACTTC. This codes for CASSGPGLAGREDIQYF.

The V and J genes are TRBV5-8 and TRBJ1-5; TRBD1 aligns across 7 bases. The V segment lost 4 bases and the J segment 4 bases; nucleotides outside the gene matches: 5. CDR1 and CDR2 from the germline V gene are SGHTS and YDEGEE. This CDR3 has 14 amino acids. CDR3 bases: TGTGCCAGCAGCAGGGGACAGCCTAATCAGCCCCAGCATTTT. Translation: CASSRGQPNQPQHF.

This clone has only a few counts. The chain couples TRBV9 to TRBJ1-1; maybe TRBD1 (5 bases). Germline loops: CDR1 SGDLS, CDR2 YYNGEE. The CDR3 has 14 amino acids. V was shortened by 1 base and J by 2 bases, with 9 bases between the two germline ends. CDR3 nucleotides: TGTGCCAGCAGCGTACTAACAGGAAACACTGAAGCTTTCTTT. It encodes CASSVLTGNTEAFF.